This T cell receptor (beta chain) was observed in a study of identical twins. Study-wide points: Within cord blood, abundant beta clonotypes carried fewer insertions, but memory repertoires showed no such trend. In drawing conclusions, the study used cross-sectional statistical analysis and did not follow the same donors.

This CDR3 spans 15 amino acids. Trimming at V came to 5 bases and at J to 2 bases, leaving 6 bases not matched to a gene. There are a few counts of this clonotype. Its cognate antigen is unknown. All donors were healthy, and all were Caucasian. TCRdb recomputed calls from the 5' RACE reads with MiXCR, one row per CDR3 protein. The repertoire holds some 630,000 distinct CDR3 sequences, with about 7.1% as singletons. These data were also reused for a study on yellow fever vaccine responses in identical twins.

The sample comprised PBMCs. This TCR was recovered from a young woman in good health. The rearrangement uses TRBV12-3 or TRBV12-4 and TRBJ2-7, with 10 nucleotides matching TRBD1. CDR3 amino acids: CASSPGTGVTYEQYF. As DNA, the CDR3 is TGTGCCAGCAGTCCCGGGACAGGGGTAACCTACGAGCAGTACTTC.